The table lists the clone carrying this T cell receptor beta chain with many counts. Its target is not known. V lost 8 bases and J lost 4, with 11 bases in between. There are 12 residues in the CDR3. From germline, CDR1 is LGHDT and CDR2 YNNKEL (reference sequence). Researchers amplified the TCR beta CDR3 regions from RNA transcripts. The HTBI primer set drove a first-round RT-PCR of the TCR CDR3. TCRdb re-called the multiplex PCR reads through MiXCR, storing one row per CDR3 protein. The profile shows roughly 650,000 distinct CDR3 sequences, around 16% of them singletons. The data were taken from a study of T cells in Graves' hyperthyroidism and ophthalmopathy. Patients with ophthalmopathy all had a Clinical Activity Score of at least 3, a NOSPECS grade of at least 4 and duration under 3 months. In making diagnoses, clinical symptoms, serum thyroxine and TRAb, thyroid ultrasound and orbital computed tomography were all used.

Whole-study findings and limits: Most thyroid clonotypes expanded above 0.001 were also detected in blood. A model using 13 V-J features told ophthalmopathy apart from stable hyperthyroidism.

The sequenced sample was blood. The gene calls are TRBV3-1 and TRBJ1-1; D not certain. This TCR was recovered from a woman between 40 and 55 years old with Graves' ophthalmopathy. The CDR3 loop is CASLSEGTEAFF. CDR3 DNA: TGTGCCAGCCTCAGTGAGGGCACTGAAGCTTTCTTT.